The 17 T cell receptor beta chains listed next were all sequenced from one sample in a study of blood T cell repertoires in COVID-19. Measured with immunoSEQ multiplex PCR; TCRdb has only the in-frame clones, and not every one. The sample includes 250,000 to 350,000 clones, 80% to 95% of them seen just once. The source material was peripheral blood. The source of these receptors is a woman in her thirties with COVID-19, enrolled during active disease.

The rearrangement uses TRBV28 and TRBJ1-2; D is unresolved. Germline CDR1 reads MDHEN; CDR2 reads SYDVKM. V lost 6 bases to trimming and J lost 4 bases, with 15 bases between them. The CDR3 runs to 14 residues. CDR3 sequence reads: CASRKEAPLYGYTF. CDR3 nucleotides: TGTGCCAGCAGGAAGGAGGCCCCCCTCTATGGCTACACCTTC.

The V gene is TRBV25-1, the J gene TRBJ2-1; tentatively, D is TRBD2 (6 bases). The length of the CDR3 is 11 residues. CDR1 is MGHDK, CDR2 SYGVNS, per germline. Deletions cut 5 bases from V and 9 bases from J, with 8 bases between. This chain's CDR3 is CASSMGGEQFF. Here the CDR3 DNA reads TGTGCCAGCAGTATGGGGGGTGAGCAGTTCTTC.

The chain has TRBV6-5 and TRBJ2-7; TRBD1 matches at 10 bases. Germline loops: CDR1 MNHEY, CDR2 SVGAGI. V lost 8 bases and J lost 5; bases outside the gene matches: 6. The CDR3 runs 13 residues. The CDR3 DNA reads TGTGCCAGCGGCCGACAGGGGGCCGACGAGCAGTACTTC. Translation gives CASGRQGADEQYF.

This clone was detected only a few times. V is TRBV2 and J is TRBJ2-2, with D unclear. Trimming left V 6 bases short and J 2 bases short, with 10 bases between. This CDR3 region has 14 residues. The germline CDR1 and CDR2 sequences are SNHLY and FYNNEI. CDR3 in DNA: TGTGCCAGCAGGCCCGCTATAAACACCGGGGAGCTGTTTTTT. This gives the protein CASRPAINTGELFF.

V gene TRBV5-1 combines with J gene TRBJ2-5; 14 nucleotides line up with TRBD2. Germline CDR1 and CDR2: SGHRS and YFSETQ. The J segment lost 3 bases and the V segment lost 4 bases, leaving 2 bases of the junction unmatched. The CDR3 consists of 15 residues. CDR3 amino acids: CASSKGLAGEETQYF. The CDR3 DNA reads TGCGCCAGCAGCAAGGGACTAGCGGGGGAAGAGACCCAGTACTTC.

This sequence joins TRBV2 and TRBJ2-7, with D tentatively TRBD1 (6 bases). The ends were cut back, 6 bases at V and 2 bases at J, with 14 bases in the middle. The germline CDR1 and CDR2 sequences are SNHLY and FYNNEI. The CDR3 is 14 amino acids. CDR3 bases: TGTGCCAGCAGGGAGACAGGCTCACCCTACGAGCAGTACTTC. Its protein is CASRETGSPYEQYF.

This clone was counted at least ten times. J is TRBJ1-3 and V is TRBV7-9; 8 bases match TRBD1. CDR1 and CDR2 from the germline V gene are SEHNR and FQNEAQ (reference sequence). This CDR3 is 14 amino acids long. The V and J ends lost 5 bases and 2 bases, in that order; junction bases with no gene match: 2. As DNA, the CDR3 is TGTGCCAGCAGCCCGGACAGGGCTGGAAACACCATATATTTT. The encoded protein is CASSPDRAGNTIYF.

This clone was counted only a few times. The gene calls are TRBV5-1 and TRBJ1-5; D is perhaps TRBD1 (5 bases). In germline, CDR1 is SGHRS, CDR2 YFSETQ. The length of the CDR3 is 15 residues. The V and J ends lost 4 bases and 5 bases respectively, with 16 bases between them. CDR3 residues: CASSPGVTPDQPQHF. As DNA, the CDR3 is TGCGCCAGCAGCCCGGGGGTTACCCCGGATCAGCCCCAGCATTTT.

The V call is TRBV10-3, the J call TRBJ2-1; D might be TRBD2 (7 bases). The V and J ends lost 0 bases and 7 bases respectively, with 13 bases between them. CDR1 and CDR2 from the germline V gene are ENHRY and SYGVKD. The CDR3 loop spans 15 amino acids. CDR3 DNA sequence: TGTGCCATCAGTGAGTCAAGGGGGAGGGTAAATGAGCAGTTCTTC. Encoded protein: CAISESRGRVNEQFF.

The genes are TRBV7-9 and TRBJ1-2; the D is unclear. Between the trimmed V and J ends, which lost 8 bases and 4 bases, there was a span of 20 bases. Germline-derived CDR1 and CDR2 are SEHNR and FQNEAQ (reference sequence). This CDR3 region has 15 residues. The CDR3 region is CASAHPVQAGYGYTF. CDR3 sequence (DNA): TGTGCCAGCGCCCATCCGGTCCAAGCGGGCTATGGCTACACCTTC.

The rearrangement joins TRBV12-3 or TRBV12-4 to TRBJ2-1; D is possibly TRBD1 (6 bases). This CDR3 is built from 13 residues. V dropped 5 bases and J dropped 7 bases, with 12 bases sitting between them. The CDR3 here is CASSAQGWNEQFF. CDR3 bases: TGTGCCAGCAGTGCACAGGGATGGAATGAGCAGTTCTTC.

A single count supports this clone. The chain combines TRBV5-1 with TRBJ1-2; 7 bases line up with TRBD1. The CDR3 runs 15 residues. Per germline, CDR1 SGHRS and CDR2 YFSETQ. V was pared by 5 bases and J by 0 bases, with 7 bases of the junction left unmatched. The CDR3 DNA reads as TGCGCCAGCAGAGGGACAGACCGATCTAACTATGGCTACACCTTC. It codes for CASRGTDRSNYGYTF.

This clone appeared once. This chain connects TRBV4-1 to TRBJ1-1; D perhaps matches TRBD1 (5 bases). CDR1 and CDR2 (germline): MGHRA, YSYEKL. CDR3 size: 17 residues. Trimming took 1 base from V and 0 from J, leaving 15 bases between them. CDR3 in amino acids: CASSQVAGDTMNTEAFF. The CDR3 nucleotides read TGCGCCAGCAGCCAAGTTGCGGGGGATACGATGAACACTGAAGCTTTCTTT.

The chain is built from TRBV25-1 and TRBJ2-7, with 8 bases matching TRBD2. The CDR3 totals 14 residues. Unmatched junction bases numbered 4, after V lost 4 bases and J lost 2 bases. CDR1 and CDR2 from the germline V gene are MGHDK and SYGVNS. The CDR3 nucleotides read TGTGCCAGCAGTGCGGGGGGGCTGGCCTACGAGCAGTACTTC. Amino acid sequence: CASSAGGLAYEQYF.

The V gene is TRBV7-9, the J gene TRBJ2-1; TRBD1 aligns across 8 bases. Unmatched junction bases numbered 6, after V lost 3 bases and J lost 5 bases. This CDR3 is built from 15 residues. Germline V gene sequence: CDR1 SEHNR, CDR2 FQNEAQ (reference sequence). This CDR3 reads CASSLDRVYNNEQFF. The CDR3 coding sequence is TGTGCCAGCAGCTTGGACAGGGTTTACAACAATGAGCAGTTCTTC. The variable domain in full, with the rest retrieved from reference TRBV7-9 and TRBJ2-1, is DTGVSQNPRHKITKRGQNVTFRCDPISEHNRLYWYRQTLGQGPEFLTYFQNEAQLEKSRLLSDRFSAERPKGSFSTLEIQRTEQGDSAMYLCASSLDRVYNNEQFFGPGTRLTVL.

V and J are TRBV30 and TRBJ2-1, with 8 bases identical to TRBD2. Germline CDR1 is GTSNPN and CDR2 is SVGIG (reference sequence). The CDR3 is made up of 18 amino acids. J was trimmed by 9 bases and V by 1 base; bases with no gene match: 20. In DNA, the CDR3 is TGTGCCTGGAGTGGCGACCAGGAGAGCGGGAGTAGCGTAGTTGAGCAGTTCTTC. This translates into CAWSGDQESGSSVVEQFF.

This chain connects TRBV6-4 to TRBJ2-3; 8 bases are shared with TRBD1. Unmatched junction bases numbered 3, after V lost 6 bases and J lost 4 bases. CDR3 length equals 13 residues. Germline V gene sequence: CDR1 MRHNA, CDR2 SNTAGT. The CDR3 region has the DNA TGTGCCAGCAGCACAGGGGGGCCAGATACGCAGTATTTT. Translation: CASSTGGPDTQYF.